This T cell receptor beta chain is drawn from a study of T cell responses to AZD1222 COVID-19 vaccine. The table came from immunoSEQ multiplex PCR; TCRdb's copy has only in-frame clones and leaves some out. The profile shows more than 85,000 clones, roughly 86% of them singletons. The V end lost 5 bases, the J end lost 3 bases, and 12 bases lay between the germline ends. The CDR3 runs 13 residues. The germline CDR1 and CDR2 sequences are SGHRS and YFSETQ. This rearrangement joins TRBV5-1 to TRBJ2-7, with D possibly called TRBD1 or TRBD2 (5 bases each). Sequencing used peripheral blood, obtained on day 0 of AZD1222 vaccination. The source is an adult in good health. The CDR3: CASSRDADYEQYF. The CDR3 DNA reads TGCGCCAGCAGTAGGGACGCCGACTACGAGCAGTACTTC. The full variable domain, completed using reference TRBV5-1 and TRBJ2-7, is KAGVTQTPRYLIKTRGQQVTLSCSPISGHRSVSWYQQTPGQGLQFLFEYFSETQRNKGNFPGRFSGRQFSNSRSEMNVSTLELGDSALYLCASSRDADYEQYFGPGTRLTVT.